These 15 T cell receptor beta chains share one sample of origin, sequenced in a study of tumor-infiltrating lymphocytes in primary liver carcinoma (TCRdb year 2017). RNA from unsorted whole blood was extracted with TRIzol reagent, and germline DNA was obtained with the DNeasy Blood & Tissue kit. Sequencing was performed on an Illumina HiSeq 2500. Using a constant-region primer and ProtoScript II reverse transcriptase, TCRbeta-specific cDNA was reverse-transcribed from roughly 500 ng total RNA. Construction of the TCRbeta libraries relied on three nested rounds of multiplex PCR, following a slightly modified ARM-PCR procedure. Each of the first two PCR rounds ran for approximately 10 cycles using multiplex TRBV1-TRBV30 forward primers together with a Cbeta reverse primer. TCRdb passed the public sequencing reads through fastp at Q25 and MiXCR, retaining productive beta sequences. Every distinct CDR3 protein forms one entry, paired with its most common genes and DNA. In all, the sample holds a few hundred thousand distinct CDR3 sequences, and around three fifths of those were seen once. Approximately 15% of the sample is held by the ten biggest clonotypes.

The sequenced material came from peripheral blood. These receptors were taken from a woman in her 30s with primary liver carcinoma and hepatitis B virus infection.

In regard to this clonotype: One junction end disagrees with the germline gene, perhaps due to a read error. The V and J genes are TRBV6-1 and TRBJ1-5; D uncertain. The CDR3 runs to 16 residues. In germline, CDR1 is MNHNS, CDR2 SASEGT. In DNA form, the CDR3 reads TGTGCCAGCAACCTAAATGGAGTAACCGTAGGTCAGCCCAAGCATTTT. It specifies CASNLNGVTVGQPKHF.

Notes on this clonotype: One end of the junction is discordant with germline, which a read error may explain. This sequence joins TRBV11-3 and TRBJ2-2; no firm D call. Germline V lookup: CDR1 SGHNT, CDR2 YENEEA. The length of the CDR3 is 14 residues. The CDR3 loop reads CVSSLPPNTWELFF. As DNA, the CDR3 is TGTGTCAGCAGCTTACCACCGAACACCTGGGAGCTGTTTTTT.

In nucleotides, the CDR3 is TGTGTAACGGGACAGAACTACAATGAGCAGTTCTTC. Amino acid sequence: CVTGQNYNEQFF. The chain recombines TRBV6-2 or TRBV6-3 with TRBJ2-1; 7 bases agree with TRBD1. This CDR3 is built from 12 residues. Germline lookup yields CDR1 MNHEY and CDR2 SVGEGT.

Of note for this clonotype: One end of the junction fails to match germline, which may point to a read error. This chain links TRBV11-2 with TRBJ2-3; 8 nucleotides line up with TRBD2. The germline V gene encodes CDR1 SGHAT and CDR2 FQNNGV. The CDR3 extends over 17 amino acids. The DNA for the CDR3 is TGTGCCAGCAGCTTAGGAATAGCGGGGTACACCTTCGATACGCAATATTTT. It specifies CASSLGIAGYTFDTQYF.

The rearrangement joins TRBV29-1 to TRBJ2-7; 7 bases fit TRBD2. There are 13 residues in the CDR3. The junction had 8 bases not matched to a gene; V was cut back by 1 base and J by 8 bases. The germline gives CDR1 SQVTM, CDR2 ANQGSEA. Written as DNA, the CDR3 is TGCAGCGTTGAAGGGGGAGGGAGCCACAAGCAGTACTTC. Translated: CSVEGGGSHKQYF.

This clonotype was seen many times. The rearrangement links TRBV6-2 or TRBV6-3 to TRBJ1-5; 10 nucleotides match TRBD1. The CDR3 totals 15 residues. Germline trimming cut 5 bases from V and 9 bases from J; bases unmatched to any gene: 10. Germline CDR1 and CDR2: MNHEY and SVGEGT. The CDR3 is CASSRDRGSLRPQHF. The CDR3 region has the DNA TGTGCCAGCAGTAGGGACAGGGGCTCTTTAAGGCCCCAGCATTTT.

Comments on this clonotype: The final CDR3 position lacks the conserved phenylalanine or tryptophan, pointing to a likely read error. V usage is TRBV11-2 and J usage is TRBJ1-4, with D hard to call. The CDR3 loop spans 16 amino acids. Per the germline V gene, CDR1 is SGHAT and CDR2 is FQNNGV. Here the CDR3 reads CASSSGHFARNERLFL. CDR3 nucleotide sequence: TGTGCCAGCAGCTCGGGCCATTTTGCCCGGAATGAAAGACTGTTTCTT.

To note about this clonotype: A read error may be the cause here, since a much bigger clone is one base away. This rearrangement joins TRBV6-1 to TRBJ2-3; TRBD2 might be the D (5 bases). Germline loops: CDR1 MNHNS, CDR2 SASEGT. CDR3 length: 15 residues. CDR3 sequence: CASGEAGKGTDTQYF. CDR3 bases: TGTGCCAGCGGTGAGGCCGGGAAAGGGACAGATACGCAGTATTTT.

The chain combines TRBV5-4 with TRBJ2-4; 7 nucleotides agree with TRBD2. V shed 4 bases, J shed 3 bases, and the junction held 10 bases outside the gene matches. The germline V gene has CDR1 SGHNT and CDR2 YYREEE (reference sequence). The CDR3 has 16 residues. As DNA, the CDR3 is TGTGCCAGCAGCCAGTGGGGGGGGGTGGGCAAAAACATTCAGTACTTC. This codes for CASSQWGGVGKNIQYF.

This chain links TRBV30 with TRBJ2-1, with a tentative D call TRBD2 (5 bases). The V gene lost 7 bases and the J gene lost 3 bases, with 13 bases spanning the gap. CDR3 length: 13 residues. The germline gives CDR1 GTSNPN, CDR2 SVGIG (reference sequence). CDR3 coding DNA: TGTGCCTTGCAGCGGCGTGGCTACAATGAGCAGTTCTTC. This gives the protein CALQRRGYNEQFF.

The chain links TRBV6-2 or TRBV6-3 to TRBJ2-7; TRBD2 aligns across 8 bases. The V gene's germline CDR1 is MNHEY and CDR2 SVGEGT. This CDR3 has 15 amino acids. After removal of 8 bases from V and 0 bases from J, the junction contained 9 bases not matched to a gene. CDR3 coding DNA: TGTGCCAGCCCAACGGTAGCGGGAAGCTCCTACGAGCAGTACTTC. It translates to CASPTVAGSSYEQYF.

This clonotype has a count of ten or more. The J gene is TRBJ1-1, the V gene TRBV12-3 or TRBV12-4, with a possible D match to TRBD1 (5 bases). The CDR3 runs 14 residues. V was shortened by 0 bases and J by 1 base, with 6 bases between the two germline ends. The CDR3 sequence is CASSLADRNTEAFF. In nucleotides, the CDR3 is TGTGCCAGCAGTTTAGCCGACAGGAACACTGAAGCTTTCTTT.

Ten or more counts support this clonotype. The chain carries TRBV11-2 and TRBJ2-5; TRBD1 matches at 8 bases. The CDR3 totals 13 residues. From germline, CDR1 is SGHAT and CDR2 FQNNGV. The J segment lost 4 bases and the V segment lost 5 bases, leaving 3 bases of the junction unmatched. CDR3: CASSQGAGETQYF. CDR3 nucleotides: TGTGCCAGCAGCCAGGGGGCGGGAGAGACCCAGTACTTC.

This chain uses TRBV6-5 with TRBJ1-3, with D maybe TRBD1 (5 bases). V was trimmed by 0 bases and J by 2 bases, leaving 11 bases between them. The CDR3 is 16 amino acids. In germline, CDR1 is MNHEY, CDR2 SVGAGI. Here the CDR3 reads CASSYSRTWAGNTIYF. Here the CDR3 DNA reads TGTGCCAGCAGTTACTCGAGGACATGGGCTGGAAACACCATATATTTT.

The rearrangement joins TRBV12-3 or TRBV12-4 to TRBJ2-3, with 10 bases that match TRBD2. The CDR3 runs to 15 residues. V dropped 6 bases and J dropped 2; count of bases not matched to a gene: 5. The CDR3: CASSGTSVNTDTQYF. CDR3 nucleotide sequence: TGTGCCAGCAGCGGGACTAGCGTTAACACAGATACGCAGTATTTT.